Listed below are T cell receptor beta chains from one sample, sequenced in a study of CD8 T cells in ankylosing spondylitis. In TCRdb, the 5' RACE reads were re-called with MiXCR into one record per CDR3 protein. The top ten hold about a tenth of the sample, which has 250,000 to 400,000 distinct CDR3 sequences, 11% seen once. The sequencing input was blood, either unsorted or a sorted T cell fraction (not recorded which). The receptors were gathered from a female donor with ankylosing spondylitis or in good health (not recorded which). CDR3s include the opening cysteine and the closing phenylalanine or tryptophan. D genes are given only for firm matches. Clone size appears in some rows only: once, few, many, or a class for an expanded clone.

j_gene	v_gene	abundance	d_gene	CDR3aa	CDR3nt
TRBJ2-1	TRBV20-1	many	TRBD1	CSAQGSRDRSNEQFF	TGCAGTGCTCAGGGGAGCCGGGACAGAAGTAATGAGCAGTTCTTC
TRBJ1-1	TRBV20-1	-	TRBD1	CSARIQGAMNTEAFF	TGCAGTGCTAGGATTCAGGGGGCGATGAACACTGAAGCTTTCTTT
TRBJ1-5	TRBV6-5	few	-	CASSLGPSPGDQPQHF	TGTGCCAGCAGTTTGGGGCCTTCCCCGGGAGATCAGCCCCAGCATTTT
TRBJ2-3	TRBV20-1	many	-	CSATPGGSLSTDTQYF	TGCAGTGCAACCCCGGGGGGCTCTCTTAGCACAGATACGCAGTATTTT
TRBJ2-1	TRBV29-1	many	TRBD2	CSALTLAGVYNEQFF	TGCAGCGCCCTGACACTAGCGGGAGTCTACAATGAGCAGTTCTTC
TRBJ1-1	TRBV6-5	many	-	CASRGGNTEAFF	TGTGCCAGCAGGGGCGGGAACACTGAAGCTTTCTTT
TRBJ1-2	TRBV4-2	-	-	CASSQDPQPHYGYTF	TGTGCCAGCAGCCAAGATCCCCAGCCCCACTATGGCTACACCTTC
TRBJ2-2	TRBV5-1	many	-	CASSENANTGELFF	TGCGCCAGCAGCGAAAACGCGAACACCGGGGAGCTGTTTTTT
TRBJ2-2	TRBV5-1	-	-	CASSLGQVDTGELFF	TGCGCCAGCAGCTTGGGTCAGGTGGACACCGGGGAGCTGTTTTTT
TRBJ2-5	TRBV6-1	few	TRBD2	CASSEVAGDQETQYF	TGTGCCAGCAGTGAAGTAGCGGGGGACCAAGAGACCCAGTACTTC
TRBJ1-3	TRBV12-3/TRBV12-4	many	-	CAKGDLGNTIYF	TGTGCCAAGGGAGACCTCGGAAACACCATATATTTT
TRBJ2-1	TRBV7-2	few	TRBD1	CASSFRTGGPNEQFF	TGTGCCAGCAGCTTCAGGACAGGGGGCCCTAATGAGCAGTTCTTC
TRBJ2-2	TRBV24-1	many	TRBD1	CATTGTGDAGELFF	TGTGCCACCACCGGGACAGGGGACGCCGGGGAGCTGTTTTTT
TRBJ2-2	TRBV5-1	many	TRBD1	CASRTGTGNTGELFF	TGCGCCAGCAGAACCGGGACAGGGAACACCGGGGAGCTGTTTTTT
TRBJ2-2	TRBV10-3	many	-	CAISSGDTGELFF	TGTGCCATCAGTTCCGGGGACACCGGGGAGCTGTTTTTT
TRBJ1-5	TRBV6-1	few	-	CASSVRSLNQPQHF	TGTGCCAGCAGTGTACGATCATTAAATCAGCCCCAGCATTTT
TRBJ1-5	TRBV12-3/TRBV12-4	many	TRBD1	CASSSSNGQGNQPQHF	TGTGCCAGCAGTTCCTCCAATGGACAGGGCAATCAGCCCCAGCATTTT
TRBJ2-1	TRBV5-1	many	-	CASSLQSANEQFF	TGCGCCAGCAGCTTGCAGAGTGCCAATGAGCAGTTCTTC
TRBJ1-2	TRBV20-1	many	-	CSARREVPNYGYTF	TGCAGTGCTAGAAGGGAGGTCCCTAACTATGGCTACACCTTC
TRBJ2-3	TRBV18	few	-	CASSPPGASSDTQYF	TGTGCCAGCTCACCACCGGGAGCGAGTTCAGATACGCAGTATTTT
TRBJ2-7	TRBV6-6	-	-	CASNLGVSYEQYF	TGTGCCAGCAACCTCGGGGTCTCCTACGAGCAGTACTTC
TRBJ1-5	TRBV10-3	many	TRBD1	CAISEERTGGNQPQHF	TGTGCCATCAGTGAGGAAAGGACAGGGGGCAATCAGCCCCAGCATTTT
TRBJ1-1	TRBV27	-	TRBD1	CASTSFLRGSKAEAFF	TGTGCCAGCACCTCTTTTCTCAGGGGGTCTAAGGCTGAAGCTTTCTTT
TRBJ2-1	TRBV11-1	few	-	CASLLREPLINEQFF	TGTGCCAGCCTGCTCAGGGAGCCTCTCATCAATGAGCAGTTCTTC
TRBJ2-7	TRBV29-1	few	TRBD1	CSVAGTDYEQYF	TGCAGCGTTGCCGGGACAGACTACGAGCAGTACTTC
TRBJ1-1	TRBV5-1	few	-	CASSLSPVMEAFF	TGCGCCAGCAGCTTGTCCCCCGTTATGGAAGCTTTCTTT
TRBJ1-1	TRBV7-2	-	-	CASSPSRGNTEAFF	TGTGCCAGCAGCCCATCGAGGGGGAACACTGAAGCTTTCTTT
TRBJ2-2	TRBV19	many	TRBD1	CASRGQGDTGELFF	TGTGCCAGTAGGGGACAGGGGGACACCGGGGAGCTGTTTTTT
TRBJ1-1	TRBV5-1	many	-	CASSLAGGGTEAFF	TGCGCCAGCAGCTTGGCGGGGGGCGGCACTGAAGCTTTCTTT
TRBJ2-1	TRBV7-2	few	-	CASSLQRSPTMKEFF	TGTGCCAGCAGCTTACAGCGGAGCCCTACAATGAAAGAATTCTTC
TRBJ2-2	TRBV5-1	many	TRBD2	CASSVIGSGGANTGELFF	TGCGCCAGCAGCGTTATTGGCAGCGGGGGAGCTAACACCGGGGAGCTGTTTTTT
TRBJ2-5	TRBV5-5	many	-	CASSSGLIQETQYF	TGTGCCAGCAGCTCGGGACTTATTCAAGAGACCCAGTACTTC
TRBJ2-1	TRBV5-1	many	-	CASSFSREQFF	TGCGCCAGCAGCTTTAGTAGGGAGCAGTTCTTC
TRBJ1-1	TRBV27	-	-	CASSSREVMNTEAFF	TGTGCCAGCAGTAGCAGGGAGGTGATGAACACTGAAGCTTTCTTT
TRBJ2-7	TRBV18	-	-	CASSRSGRNYEQYF	TGTGCCAGCTCCCGGTCGGGGAGAAACTACGAGCAGTACTTC
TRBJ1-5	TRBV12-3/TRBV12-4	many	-	CASSMDGRVNQPQHF	TGTGCCAGCAGTATGGATGGCAGGGTCAATCAGCCCCAGCATTTT
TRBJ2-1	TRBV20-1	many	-	CSATPLTSYGEQFF	TGCAGTGCGACTCCGCTAACTAGTTACGGTGAGCAGTTCTTC
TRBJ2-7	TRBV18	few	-	CASSPSQGSYEQYF	TGTGCCAGCTCACCGAGTCAGGGCTCCTACGAGCAGTACTTC
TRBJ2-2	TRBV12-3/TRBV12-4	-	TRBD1	CASRMDRGSTGELFF	TGTGCCAGCAGGATGGACAGGGGCTCGACCGGGGAGCTGTTTTTT
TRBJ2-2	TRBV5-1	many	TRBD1	CASGLDRGTGELFF	TGCGCCAGTGGCCTGGACAGGGGCACCGGGGAGCTGTTTTTT
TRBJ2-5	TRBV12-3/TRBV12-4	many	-	CASSPPNQRTKGETQYF	TGTGCCAGCAGTCCTCCTAACCAGCGGACAAAAGGAGAGACCCAGTACTTC